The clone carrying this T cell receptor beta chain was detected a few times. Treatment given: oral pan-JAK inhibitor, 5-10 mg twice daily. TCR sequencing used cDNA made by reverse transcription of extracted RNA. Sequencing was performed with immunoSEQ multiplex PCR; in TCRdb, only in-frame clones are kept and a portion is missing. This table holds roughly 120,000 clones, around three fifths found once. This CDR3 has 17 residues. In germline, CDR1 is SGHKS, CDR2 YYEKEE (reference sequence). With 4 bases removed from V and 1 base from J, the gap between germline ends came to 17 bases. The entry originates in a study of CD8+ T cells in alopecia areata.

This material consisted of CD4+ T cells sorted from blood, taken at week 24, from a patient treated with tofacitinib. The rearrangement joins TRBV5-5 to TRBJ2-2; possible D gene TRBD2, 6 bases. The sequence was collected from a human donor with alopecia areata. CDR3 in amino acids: CASSPAAGLRNTGELFF. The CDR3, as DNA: TGTGCCAGCAGCCCCGCGGCGGGGCTTAGGAACACCGGGGAGCTGTTTTTT.